The rows below give T cell receptor beta chains drawn from one sample of a study of blood T cell repertoires in COVID-19. Some clones are missing from TCRdb's copy, which holds only in-frame ones; the method was immunoSEQ multiplex PCR. Of over 600,000 clones in the sample, 90% were seen once. The sequenced sample consisted of peripheral blood. All receptors come from a woman aged 18-30 years with acute or convalescent COVID-19. The CDR3 runs from the conserved cysteine through the conserved F or W. A D gene is named only where the DNA matches it firmly. Some rows mark clone size as missing; the rest say once, few, many or name a class of expanded clone.

D | J | size | V | CDR3 | DNA
TRBD2 | TRBJ2-3 | NA | TRBV7-9 | CASSSRGASTDTQYF | TGTGCCAGCAGCTCGCGGGGGGCCAGCACAGATACGCAGTATTTT
NA | TRBJ2-6 | NA | TRBV5-1 | CASSLGQYTSGANVLTF | TGCGCCAGCAGCTTGGGTCAGTACACCTCTGGGGCCAACGTCCTGACTTTC
NA | TRBJ1-3 | NA | TRBV5-8 | CASRRTDGNTIYF | TGTGCCAGCCGTCGGACAGACGGAAACACCATATATTTT
NA | TRBJ1-2 | NA | TRBV18 | CASSPPFPGGGYTF | TGTGCCAGCTCACCACCGTTCCCGGGGGGTGGCTACACCTTC
TRBD2 | TRBJ2-1 | NA | TRBV4-3 | CASSGYRGGVNEQFF | TGCGCCAGCAGTGGCTATCGGGGGGGCGTCAATGAGCAGTTCTTC
TRBD1 | TRBJ1-2 | once | TRBV7-2 | CASRPPGQFYGYTF | TGTGCCAGCAGGCCTCCGGGACAGTTTTATGGCTACACCTTC
TRBD1 | TRBJ1-6 | once | TRBV5-1 | CASSQSQGGNYNSPLHF | TGCGCCAGCAGCCAGTCACAGGGGGGAAACTATAATTCACCCCTCCACTTT
NA | TRBJ1-2 | NA | TRBV7-9 | CASSYPLATDRRPGGYTF | TGTGCCAGCAGCTATCCCCTTGCAACCGACAGGAGGCCCGGGGGCTACACCTTC
TRBD1 | TRBJ1-1 | NA | TRBV9 | CASSVEDRDTEAFF | TGTGCCAGCAGCGTCGAAGACAGGGACACTGAAGCTTTCTTT
TRBD1 | TRBJ2-7 | NA | TRBV7-8 | CASSLVYGQVPREQYF | TGTGCCAGCAGCTTAGTATACGGACAGGTCCCTCGGGAGCAGTACTTC
NA | TRBJ1-1 | NA | TRBV5-1 | CASSFETGGTEAFF | TGCGCCAGCAGCTTTGAGACAGGCGGCACTGAAGCTTTCTTT
NA | TRBJ1-1 | NA | TRBV30 | CAWSAKTEAFF | TGTGCCTGGAGTGCCAAAACTGAAGCTTTCTTT
NA | TRBJ1-1 | NA | TRBV5-4 | CASSPERGVRNTEAFF | TGTGCCAGCAGCCCCGAAAGGGGCGTGCGTAACACTGAAGCTTTCTTT
TRBD1 | TRBJ1-6 | NA | TRBV9 | CASSAPGQGVNSPLHF | TGTGCCAGCAGCGCCCCCGGACAGGGGGTCAATTCACCCCTCCACTTT
NA | TRBJ1-1 | NA | TRBV3-1/TRBV3-2 | CASSQDWTRRGEAFF | TGTGCCAGCAGCCAAGATTGGACAAGAAGGGGTGAAGCTTTCTTT
NA | TRBJ1-5 | NA | TRBV2 | CASSDSTGNQPQHF | TGTGCCAGCAGTGATAGTACAGGGAATCAGCCCCAGCATTTT
TRBD1 | TRBJ2-7 | NA | TRBV28 | CASSFSGLRGQGSYEQYF | TGTGCCAGCAGTTTTTCCGGACTCAGGGGGCAAGGGTCCTACGAGCAGTACTTC
NA | TRBJ2-1 | NA | TRBV29-1 | CSVLWSGNNEQFF | TGCAGCGTTCTGTGGTCGGGAAACAATGAGCAGTTCTTC
NA | TRBJ2-1 | few | TRBV27 | CASSTGLEQFF | TGTGCCAGCAGTACAGGGCTAGAGCAGTTCTTC
NA | TRBJ2-5 | NA | TRBV13 | CASSLQGRETQYF | TGTGCCAGCAGCTTACAAGGGAGGGAGACCCAGTACTTC
TRBD1 | TRBJ2-2 | NA | TRBV18 | CASSRDRVNTGELFF | TGTGCCAGCTCCAGGGACAGGGTAAACACCGGGGAGCTGTTTTTT
NA | TRBJ2-5 | NA | TRBV21-1 | CASSTKTGGETQYF | TGTGCCAGCAGCACCAAGACAGGGGGGGAGACCCAGTACTTC
NA | TRBJ1-2 | few | TRBV6-4 | CASSDSGQASGYTF | TGTGCCAGCAGTGACTCGGGGCAGGCTAGTGGCTACACCTTC
NA | TRBJ1-2 | few | TRBV10-3 | CATQLVAGDPGDGYTF | TGTGCCACCCAACTAGTCGCCGGGGACCCAGGGGATGGCTACACCTTC
TRBD1 | TRBJ1-2 | NA | TRBV4-3 | CASSPRTGYNYGYTF | TGCGCCAGCAGCCCCCGGACAGGGTATAACTATGGCTACACCTTC
NA | TRBJ1-4 | once | TRBV19 | CASSSTGTQREKLFF | TGTGCCAGTAGCAGCACCGGGACACAGCGGGAAAAACTGTTTTTT
NA | TRBJ1-6 | NA | TRBV7-2 | CASSLRGPHGSPLHF | TGTGCCAGCAGCTTAAGAGGGCCCCACGGATCACCCCTCCACTTT
TRBD2 | TRBJ2-3 | NA | TRBV2 | CASSEAPYRRGGGTQYF | TGTGCCAGCAGTGAAGCGCCCTATCGGCGGGGGGGCGGGACGCAGTATTTT
NA | TRBJ2-7 | NA | TRBV3-1/TRBV3-2 | CASSQVAGRAYEQYF | TGTGCCAGCAGCCAAGTGGCTGGCAGGGCCTACGAGCAGTACTTC
TRBD1 | TRBJ1-2 | once | TRBV6-5 | CASSYFASGGRGYTF | TGTGCCAGCAGTTACTTTGCCTCAGGGGGCAGAGGCTACACCTTC
NA | TRBJ1-3 | NA | TRBV18 | CASSPIGAPTSGNTIYF | TGTGCCAGCTCACCAATAGGAGCGCCCACCTCTGGAAACACCATATATTTT
NA | TRBJ1-6 | NA | TRBV2 | CASTPSAGYSYNSPLHF | TGTGCCAGCACCCCCTCGGCAGGGTACTCCTATAATTCACCCCTCCACTTT
TRBD1 | TRBJ2-1 | NA | TRBV28 | CASSPAGPGQGPYNEQFF | TGTGCCAGCAGTCCCGCTGGCCCAGGACAGGGGCCTTACAATGAGCAGTTCTTC
NA | TRBJ1-6 | once | TRBV20-1 | CSASPRGGSPLHF | TGCAGTGCTAGTCCCAGGGGTGGATCACCCCTCCACTTT
NA | TRBJ1-5 | NA | TRBV19 | CASTYSRGQPQHF | TGTGCCAGTACCTATAGTAGGGGGCAGCCCCAGCATTTT